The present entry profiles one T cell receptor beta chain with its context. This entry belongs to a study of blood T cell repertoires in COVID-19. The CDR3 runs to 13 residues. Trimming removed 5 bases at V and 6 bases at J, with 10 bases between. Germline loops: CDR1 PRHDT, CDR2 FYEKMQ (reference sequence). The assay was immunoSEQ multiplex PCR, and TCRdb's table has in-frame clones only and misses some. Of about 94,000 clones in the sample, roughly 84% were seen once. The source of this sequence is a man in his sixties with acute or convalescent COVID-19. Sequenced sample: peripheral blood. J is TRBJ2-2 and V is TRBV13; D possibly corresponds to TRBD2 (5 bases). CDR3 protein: CASSSGSSGELFF. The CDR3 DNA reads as TGTGCCAGCAGCAGCGGAAGCTCCGGGGAGCTGTTTTTT.